Below are 8 T cell receptor beta chains sequenced from a single sample in a study of blood T cell repertoires in COVID-19. The protocol was immunoSEQ multiplex PCR, while the TCRdb copy is restricted to in-frame clones and leaves out a portion. The sample has some 290,000 clones, roughly nine tenths seen once; the top ten hold about 4%. Specimen: peripheral blood. These receptors all stem from a man between 18 and 29 years old with active or convalescent COVID-19.

This chain links TRBV7-9 with TRBJ2-3; maybe TRBD2 (7 bases). Germline CDR1 is SEHNR and CDR2 is FQNEAQ (reference sequence). The length of the CDR3 is 16 residues. The V end was cut by 4 bases, the J end by 0 bases, with 14 bases between. The CDR3 region is CASSSGGPLSTDTQYF. CDR3 coding DNA: TGTGCCAGCAGCTCGGGGGGCCCCTTAAGCACAGATACGCAGTATTTT. Based on the CDR3 plus reference TRBV7-9 and TRBJ2-3, the full variable domain is DTGVSQNPRHKITKRGQNVTFRCDPISEHNRLYWYRQTLGQGPEFLTYFQNEAQLEKSRLLSDRFSAERPKGSFSTLEIQRTEQGDSAMYLCASSSGGPLSTDTQYFGPGTRLTVL.

The sample holds one count of this clone. The J gene is TRBJ2-1, the V gene TRBV27; 7 bases map to TRBD2. After removal of 5 bases from V and 4 bases from J, the junction contained 8 bases not matched to a gene. Germline-derived CDR1 and CDR2 are MNHEY and SMNVEV (reference sequence). The CDR3 extends over 15 amino acids. CDR3 amino acids: CASSPGRIVYNEQFF. CDR3 nucleotides: TGTGCCAGCAGTCCCGGGAGGATCGTTTACAATGAGCAGTTCTTC.

The genes are TRBV11-2 and TRBJ2-1; possibly TRBD1 for D (5 bases). The CDR3 is 13 amino acids. V lost 6 bases, J lost 10 bases, and 16 bases lay in between. Germline V lookup: CDR1 SGHAT, CDR2 FQNNGV. For the CDR3, the DNA is TGTGCCAGCAGTGCTCTCAGGGCCGGGGAGCAGTTCTTC. Translated, it gives CASSALRAGEQFF.

This sequence joins TRBV18 and TRBJ2-1, with a possible D match to TRBD2 (5 bases). Deletions cut 0 bases from V and 3 bases from J, with 18 bases between. Germline CDR1 and CDR2: KGHSH and LQKENI. CDR3 size: 18 residues. Written as DNA, the CDR3 is TGTGCCAGCTCACCACCGGGATCGGGTCCTGGAGGCTACAATGAGCAGTTCTTC. It codes for CASSPPGSGPGGYNEQFF.

The chain couples TRBV25-1 to TRBJ2-7; TRBD2 might be the D (6 bases). V lost 3 bases to trimming and J lost 2 bases, with 11 bases between them. CDR3 size: 14 residues. Germline loops: CDR1 MGHDK, CDR2 SYGVNS. This chain's CDR3 is CASSEGTSTYEQYF. In DNA form, the CDR3 reads TGTGCCAGCAGTGAGGGGACTTCGACCTACGAGCAGTACTTC.

V usage is TRBV9 and J usage is TRBJ2-3; TRBD2 aligns across 11 bases. CDR1 and CDR2 from the germline V gene are SGDLS and YYNGEE. Trimming at V came to 4 bases and at J to 6 bases, leaving 7 bases not matched to a gene. The CDR3 has 15 residues. In DNA, the CDR3 is TGTGCCAGCAGCACCGAGGGACTAGCGGCGGATACGCAGTATTTT. Amino acid sequence: CASSTEGLAADTQYF. The full variable domain, completed using reference TRBV9 and TRBJ2-3, is DSGVTQTPKHLITATGQRVTLRCSPRSGDLSVYWYQQSLDQGLQFLIQYYNGEERAKGNILERFSAQQFPDLHSELNLSSLELGDSALYFCASSTEGLAADTQYFGPGTRLTVL.

The rearrangement links TRBV19 to TRBJ2-2; 7 bases line up with TRBD2. The ends lost 5 bases at V and 3 bases at J; junction bases unmatched: 3. There are 14 residues in the CDR3. In germline, CDR1 is LNHDA, CDR2 SQIVND (reference sequence). Written as DNA, the CDR3 is TGTGCCAGTAGTGGGAGGGGATACACCGGGGAGCTGTTTTTT. It codes for CASSGRGYTGELFF. Filled out from reference TRBV19 and TRBJ2-2, the complete variable domain reads DGGITQSPKYLFRKEGQNVTLSCEQNLNHDAMYWYRQDPGQGLRLIYYSQIVNDFQKGDIAEGYSVSREKKESFPLTVTSAQKNPTAFYLCASSGRGYTGELFFGEGSRLTVL.

V gene TRBV7-2 combines with J gene TRBJ1-1; no clear D gene. Trimming pared 5 bases from V and 1 base from J, leaving 8 bases between. Germline lookup yields CDR1 SGHTA and CDR2 FQGNSA. This CDR3 spans 13 amino acids. For the CDR3, the DNA is TGTGCCAGCAGCCCGCGGAGGAACACTGAAGCTTTCTTT. Translation gives CASSPRRNTEAFF.